This T cell receptor beta chain was recovered during a study of blood T cell repertoires in COVID-19. Clones were sequenced by immunoSEQ multiplex PCR, and TCRdb holds only the in-frame ones, with some missing. The sample shows about 130,000 clones, about nine tenths of them seen only once. V gave up 1 base and J gave up 5 bases, with 7 bases separating them. This CDR3 contains 13 residues. The germline V gene has CDR1 SGHRS and CDR2 YFSETQ. Sequencing used peripheral blood. The genes are TRBV5-1 and TRBJ1-5; no clear D gene. The sequence was collected from a man aged 50-60 years with acute or convalescent COVID-19. The CDR3 sequence: CASSLTVDQPQHF. The CDR3, as DNA: TGCGCCAGCAGCTTGACAGTCGATCAGCCCCAGCATTTT.